This TCR beta chain emerged from a study of blood T cell repertoires in COVID-19. Generated by immunoSEQ multiplex PCR, the TCRdb table keeps only in-frame clones and is missing some. The sample has approximately 77,000 clones; around three quarters are singletons. Germline loops: CDR1 MNHNY, CDR2 SVGAGI (reference sequence). The CDR3 contains 15 residues. Trimming took 5 bases from V and 5 from J, leaving 18 bases between them. This sequence originates from a woman in her 70s with acute or convalescent COVID-19. V usage is TRBV6-6 and J usage is TRBJ1-1; D may be TRBD1 (5 bases). Input material: peripheral blood. In nucleotides, the CDR3 is TGTGCCAGCAGTCATGGGGGGAATAGTGTGACTGAAGCTTTCTTT. Translating it yields CASSHGGNSVTEAFF.